This T cell receptor beta chain was retrieved from a study of T cells in Graves' hyperthyroidism and ophthalmopathy. V lost 6 bases, J lost 0 bases, and 9 bases lay in between. The germline gives CDR1 MNHEY, CDR2 SVGEGT. This CDR3 spans 15 amino acids. The TCR beta CDR3 regions underwent amplification using RNA transcripts as the source. Researchers ran a first-round RT-PCR on the TCR CDR3 using the HTBI primer set. TCRdb called the multiplex PCR reads again in MiXCR, with one record for every CDR3 protein. Of hundreds of thousands of distinct CDR3 sequences detected, approximately 20% appear once; the ten largest clones hold 45% to 50%.

Sequencing was performed on blood. The clonotype originates from a man aged 40-50 years with Graves' ophthalmopathy. The rearrangement joins TRBV6-2 or TRBV6-3 to TRBJ1-6; D is ambiguous. The DNA for the CDR3 is TGTGCCAGCAGCACCAAGAGCTCCTATAATTCACCCCTCCACTTT. Its translation: CASSTKSSYNSPLHF.